This entry lists 30 T cell receptor beta chains sequenced from one sample in a study of T cells in Graves' hyperthyroidism and ophthalmopathy. It was RNA transcripts that yielded the amplified TCR beta CDR3 regions. Using the HTBI primer set, a first-round RT-PCR was run on the TCR CDR3. From the multiplex PCR reads, TCRdb called clonotypes with MiXCR, one entry per CDR3 protein. In the table there are some 600,000 distinct CDR3 sequences, roughly 13% of which are singletons. Source material: blood. These receptors all stem from a young woman with Graves' hyperthyroidism that later progressed to Graves' ophthalmopathy.

This clonotype has only a few counts. Likely a read error: the CDR3 ends without its conserved phenylalanine or tryptophan. This chain joins TRBV19 and TRBJ2-7; D call uncertain. Between the trimmed V and J ends, which lost 0 bases and 6 bases, there was a span of 6 bases. In germline, CDR1 is LNHDA, CDR2 SQIVND (reference sequence). CDR3 length equals 12 residues. The CDR3 loop reads CASSIDRREQYL. DNA for the CDR3: TGTGCCAGTAGTATAGATAGGCGCGAGCAGTACCTC.

The sample holds a few counts of this clonotype. V is TRBV19 and J is TRBJ1-5; no definite D call. This CDR3 has 14 residues. Germline CDR1 reads LNHDA; CDR2 reads SQIVND (reference sequence). V was shortened by 2 bases and J by 3 bases, with 8 bases between the two germline ends. The CDR3 DNA is TGTGCCAGTAGTATACTACAGTTCAATCAGCCCCAGCATTTT. It encodes CASSILQFNQPQHF.

This clonotype was counted at least ten times. One end of the junction fails to match germline, which may point to a read error. The rearrangement links TRBV9 to TRBJ2-3; D not certain. The CDR3 covers 14 residues. Germline values: CDR1 SGDLS, CDR2 YYNGEE. In DNA, the CDR3 is TGTGCCAACAGCGTAATTCTGAGCACAGATACGCAGTATTTT. This gives the protein CANSVILSTDTQYF. The entire variable domain, with the rest obtained from reference TRBV9 and TRBJ2-3, is as follows: DSGVTQTPKHLITATGQRVTLRCSPRSGDLSVYWYQQSLDQGLQFLIQYYNGEERAKGNILERFSAQQFPDLHSELNLSSLELGDSALYFCANSVILSTDTQYFGPGTRLTVL.

This clonotype was seen at least ten times. V usage is TRBV11-2 and J usage is TRBJ2-7, with D perhaps matching TRBD1 (5 bases). The CDR3 consists of 16 residues. V was clipped by 0 bases and J by 3 bases, with 15 bases between them. Germline CDR1 SGHAT, CDR2 FQNNGV. The CDR3 loop is CASSLDPQGKNYEQYF. CDR3 DNA sequence: TGTGCCAGCAGCTTAGACCCCCAGGGAAAGAACTACGAGCAGTACTTC.

The genes are TRBV20-1 and TRBJ2-2; tentatively, D is TRBD1 (7 bases). The CDR3 consists of 15 residues. Germline values: CDR1 DFQATT, CDR2 SNEGSKA (reference sequence). The CDR3 spells CSATSGGGNTGELFF. CDR3 coding DNA: TGCAGCGCCACTTCAGGGGGAGGGAACACCGGGGAGCTGTTTTTT.

This clonotype has a handful of counts. J is TRBJ2-3 and V is TRBV19, with D perhaps matching TRBD2 (5 bases). The CDR3 totals 14 residues. V lost 3 bases and J lost 1, with 8 bases in between. Per germline, CDR1 LNHDA and CDR2 SQIVND (reference sequence). This CDR3 is CASSITAGTDTQYF. CDR3 DNA: TGTGCCAGTAGTATTACAGCGGGCACAGATACGCAGTATTTT.

This clonotype was detected ten times or more. The CDR3 DNA sequence: TGTGCCAGCAGTCCGAGAGGGAGCTCCTACGAGCAGTACTTC. Translating it yields CASSPRGSSYEQYF. The J gene is TRBJ2-7, the V gene TRBV27; a weak D match, TRBD2 (5 bases). V lost 5 bases, J lost 0 bases, and 11 bases lay in between. In germline, CDR1 is MNHEY, CDR2 SMNVEV (reference sequence). The CDR3 runs to 14 residues.

This clonotype was detected only a few times. The chain employs TRBV5-1 and TRBJ2-1, with unresolved D. V was trimmed by 0 bases and J by 5 bases, leaving 6 bases between them. This CDR3 has 13 amino acids. Germline V gene sequence: CDR1 SGHRS, CDR2 YFSETQ. CDR3 nucleotide sequence: TGCGCCAGCAGCTTGGTCTTACACAATGAGCAGTTCTTC. This gives the protein CASSLVLHNEQFF. Full variable domain (rest looked up from reference TRBV5-1 and TRBJ2-1): KAGVTQTPRYLIKTRGQQVTLSCSPISGHRSVSWYQQTPGQGLQFLFEYFSETQRNKGNFPGRFSGRQFSNSRSEMNVSTLELGDSALYLCASSLVLHNEQFFGPGTRLTVL.

This clonotype was observed at least ten times. The rearrangement joins TRBV5-5 to TRBJ1-2, with D perhaps TRBD1 (5 bases). Germline V gene sequence: CDR1 SGHKS, CDR2 YYEKEE (reference sequence). Trimming pared 4 bases from V and 5 bases from J, leaving 15 bases between. The CDR3 is 14 residues long. The CDR3, as DNA: TGTGCCAGCAGCGAAGGGGCAGGTTATTATGGCTACACCTTC. It yields the protein CASSEGAGYYGYTF.

This clonotype was picked up many times. The gene calls are TRBV24-1 and TRBJ1-1; D may be TRBD1 (6 bases). The germline V and J ends were trimmed by 0 bases and 8 bases, with 6 bases remaining between them. The CDR3 runs 12 residues. Germline lookup yields CDR1 KGHDR and CDR2 SFDVKD. The CDR3 sequence: CATSDLGGEAFF. The CDR3 DNA is TGTGCCACCAGTGATTTGGGGGGCGAAGCTTTCTTT.

This clonotype was counted ten times or more. This rearrangement joins TRBV6-1 to TRBJ1-2, with D perhaps matching TRBD1 (6 bases). The CDR3 length is 14 residues. Germline values: CDR1 MNHNS, CDR2 SASEGT. Trimming shortened V by 7 bases and J by 4 bases, and 16 bases separated the two germline ends. The CDR3 loop reads CASTEGGAGYGYTF. CDR3 DNA: TGTGCCAGCACCGAGGGGGGCGCGGGCTATGGCTACACCTTC.

This sequence joins TRBV4-1 and TRBJ1-1; the D is unclear. Trimming left V 4 bases short and J 0 bases short, with 15 bases between. From germline, CDR1 is MGHRA and CDR2 YSYEKL. The CDR3 has 16 amino acids. The CDR3 region is CASSPPPEHLNTEAFF. CDR3 sequence (DNA): TGCGCCAGCAGCCCCCCCCCAGAACATTTGAACACTGAAGCTTTCTTT.

This clonotype appeared many times. The chain recombines TRBV6-1 with TRBJ1-2, with 7 bases aligning to TRBD1. The CDR3 is 14 residues long. The germline CDR1 and CDR2 sequences are MNHNS and SASEGT. The V gene end was trimmed by 5 bases and the J gene end by 5 bases; junction bases not matched to a gene: 8. DNA for the CDR3: TGTGCCAGCAGTTTCTCCGGGACAGCTTATGGCTACACCTTC. Protein: CASSFSGTAYGYTF.

This clonotype was counted ten times or more. The chain links TRBV20-1 to TRBJ2-7; 7 bases are shared with TRBD1. V trimming: 7 bases; J trimming: 2 bases; junction bases outside the gene matches: 20. The CDR3 covers 17 residues. The germline V gene encodes CDR1 DFQATT and CDR2 SNEGSKA (reference sequence). CDR3 in DNA: TGCAGTGGCCAAAGACAGACAGGGAGTTTTTCCGCCTACGAGCAGTACTTC. Translating gives CSGQRQTGSFSAYEQYF.

This clonotype was detected ten times or more. V gene TRBV7-3 combines with J gene TRBJ1-1; possibly TRBD1 for D (5 bases). The CDR3 totals 14 residues. Germline lookup yields CDR1 SGHTA and CDR2 FQGTGA. Trimming pared 5 bases from V and 8 bases from J, leaving 18 bases between. CDR3 residues: CASSPSVGAEEAFF. CDR3 sequence (DNA): TGTGCCAGCAGCCCCTCGGTAGGGGCCGAAGAAGCTTTCTTT.

This clonotype was seen at least ten times. The V and J genes are TRBV2 and TRBJ2-5; TRBD1 aligns across 8 bases. V lost 10 bases, J lost 2 bases, and 3 bases stayed unmatched. The CDR3 contains 12 residues. CDR1 is SNHLY and CDR2 is FYNNEI in the germline V gene. CDR3 protein: CATRTGQETQYF. CDR3 DNA sequence: TGTGCCACCCGGACAGGGCAAGAGACCCAGTACTTC.

In regard to this clonotype: A much larger clone lies one base from this, so it may be a read error. The chain joins TRBV11-3 to TRBJ2-1, with TRBD2 matching over 11 bases. The CDR3 is 16 amino acids. Germline trimming cut 6 bases from V and 4 bases from J; bases unmatched to any gene: 8. Germline V lookup: CDR1 SGHNT, CDR2 YENEEA. CDR3 nucleotide sequence: TGTGCCAGCAGATCCGGGACTAGCGGTATATACAATGAGCAGTTCTTC. Translation: CASRSGTSGIYNEQFF.

This clonotype appeared many times. This chain connects TRBV5-1 to TRBJ2-5, with 8 bases lining up with TRBD1. V shed 0 bases and J 0 bases; nucleotides not matched to a gene: 1. Germline CDR1 and CDR2: SGHRS and YFSETQ. This CDR3 is 15 amino acids long. CDR3 DNA: TGCGCCAGCAGCTTGGGACAGGGGTACCAAGAGACCCAGTACTTC. Its protein is CASSLGQGYQETQYF.

The chain links TRBV18 to TRBJ2-5; 7 bases match TRBD1. Per the germline V gene, CDR1 is KGHSH and CDR2 is LQKENI. Trimming at V came to 4 bases and at J to 14 bases, leaving 16 bases not matched to a gene. The CDR3 totals 14 residues. CDR3 region: CASSLQGVRGLPYF. In DNA form, the CDR3 reads TGTGCCAGCTCACTCCAGGGGGTTAGAGGACTCCCATACTTC.

This clonotype occurred many times. CDR3 amino acids: CASNRVLQNTEAFF. DNA for the CDR3: TGTGCCAGCAACAGGGTTCTCCAGAACACTGAAGCTTTCTTT. The chain uses TRBV28 and TRBJ1-1; possible D gene TRBD1, 6 bases. Germline CDR1 is MDHEN and CDR2 is SYDVKM. V was pared by 7 bases and J by 1 base, with 13 bases between. CDR3 length: 14 residues.

On this clonotype itself: A read error is possible here, since a much larger clone lies one base away. The DNA for the CDR3 is TGTGCCAGCAACCAGGGGCTAATCACTGGAGCTTTCTTT. Residues: CASNQGLITGAFF. This rearrangement joins TRBV11-2 to TRBJ1-1, with a weak D call TRBD1 (6 bases). Per germline, CDR1 SGHAT and CDR2 FQNNGV. The CDR3 has 13 amino acids.

Many counts were recorded for this clonotype. V is TRBV5-1 and J is TRBJ2-5, with a weak D call TRBD1 (6 bases). The germline gives CDR1 SGHRS, CDR2 YFSETQ. The V end lost 6 bases, the J end lost 2 bases, and 17 bases lay between the germline ends. The CDR3 runs to 15 residues. The CDR3 DNA follows: TGCGCCAGCAAAGCCAACACAGGGAATCAAGAGACCCAGTACTTC. Amino acid sequence: CASKANTGNQETQYF.

This clonotype has more than one count but fewer than ten. The chain combines TRBV7-9 with TRBJ2-3; D is perhaps TRBD2 (6 bases). Germline V gene lookup returns CDR1 SEHNR and CDR2 FQNEAQ (reference sequence). Between the trimmed V and J ends, which lost 8 bases and 5 bases, there was a span of 23 bases. The CDR3 has 16 residues. The CDR3 spells CASGSGGALGGDTQYF. In nucleotides, the CDR3 is TGTGCCAGCGGTTCTGGCGGCGCCTTGGGAGGAGATACGCAGTATTTT.

As to this clonotype: One end of the junction is discordant with germline, which a read error may explain. The V and J genes are TRBV28 and TRBJ1-5, with a tentative D call TRBD1 (5 bases). The CDR3 has 20 residues. Germline-derived CDR1 and CDR2 are MDHEN and SYDVKM. This chain's CDR3 is CAGSPRGRPNPKGSNQPQHF. The CDR3 DNA is TGTGCCGGCAGTCCCCGCGGCAGACCTAATCCAAAGGGGAGCAATCAGCCCCAGCATTTT.

In its sample, this clonotype was seen a few times. A single base separates this from a much larger clone, so it may be a read error. The chain has TRBV12-3 or TRBV12-4 and TRBJ2-1; 7 nucleotides align to TRBD1. TRBJ2-7 explains the end of the DNA better; the J call may be wrong. This CDR3 spans 15 amino acids. CDR3 loop: CASRRDRDSYNEQYF. The CDR3 coding sequence is TGTGCCAGCAGACGAGACAGGGATTCCTACAATGAGCAGTACTTC.

The chain uses TRBV5-6 and TRBJ1-1; D unresolved. Trimming pared 4 bases from V and 1 base from J, leaving 8 bases between. In germline, CDR1 is SGHDT, CDR2 YYEEEE. The CDR3 has 13 residues. The chain's CDR3 is CASSRSRNTEAFF. CDR3 nucleotides: TGTGCCAGCAGCCGGAGCAGGAACACTGAAGCTTTCTTT.

Regarding this clonotype: This may arise from a read error, as a much more abundant clone is one base away. The chain has TRBV6-2 or TRBV6-3 and TRBJ2-3; TRBD1 or TRBD2 may be the D gene (5 bases each). The CDR3 has 15 residues. Germline V gene data show CDR1 as MNHEY and CDR2 as SVGEGT. The germline V and J ends were trimmed by 5 bases and 7 bases, with 19 bases remaining between them. The CDR3 spells CASSTEGPRYNTQYF. In DNA form, the CDR3 reads TGTGCCAGCAGTACCGAGGGGCCCCGCTACAATACGCAGTATTTT.

The J gene is TRBJ2-7, the V gene TRBV19, with 12 bases that match TRBD2. V was pared by 4 bases and J by 2 bases, with 12 bases of the junction left unmatched. The CDR3 totals 18 residues. Per the germline V gene, CDR1 is LNHDA and CDR2 is SQIVND (reference sequence). CDR3 in DNA: TGTGCCAGTAGTAGGAGGACTAGCGGGACGGCTTCTACCTACGAGCAGTACTTC. Protein product: CASSRRTSGTASTYEQYF.

This clonotype has a count of ten or more. The rearrangement joins TRBV28 to TRBJ1-5; D not certain. The V end lost 7 bases, the J end lost 11 bases, and 18 bases lay between the germline ends. Per germline, CDR1 MDHEN and CDR2 SYDVKM. CDR3 size: 13 residues. In DNA, the CDR3 is TGTGCCAGCACCACTATTAGGGCGGTAACCCAGCATTTT. Translation gives CASTTIRAVTQHF.

This chain connects TRBV20-1 to TRBJ1-2; D call uncertain. V was cut by 0 bases and J by 0 bases, with 11 bases left in between. Germline V lookup: CDR1 DFQATT, CDR2 SNEGSKA (reference sequence). This CDR3 is built from 15 residues. The CDR3 DNA sequence: TGCAGTGCTAGAGAGGGCGACGGCTCTAACTATGGCTACACCTTC. Protein: CSAREGDGSNYGYTF.